The clone carrying this T cell receptor beta chain was observed many times. The antigen is undetermined. This CDR3 comprises 14 residues. Germline V gene data show CDR1 as SGHTA and CDR2 as FQGNSA. V lost 1 base, J lost 7 bases, and 11 bases lay in between. Each CDR3 protein is one row after TCRdb ran MiXCR on the 5' RACE reads. The sample carries under 150,000 distinct CDR3 sequences, roughly 8% recorded once. The data are from a study of T cells after yellow fever vaccination. Study-wide results and caveats: Re-detected after boosting: most primary clones, 96% of CD4 and roughly 88% of CD8. Abundant clonotypes from the bulk population could get into FACS-sorted repertoires as contaminants. Clonotypes appearing in both CD4 and CD8 compartments existed, and their share was small.

This sequence was found in a young man who received the YFV17D yellow fever vaccine. This chain links TRBV7-2 with TRBJ2-1; no definite D call. Source: CD4+ T cells sorted from PBMCs, taken 5 days after the yellow fever booster vaccination. The CDR3 region has the DNA TGTGCCAGCAGCTTAGAGCAGAATCGGAATGAGCAGTTCTTC. Its protein is CASSLEQNRNEQFF. The variable domain in full, with the rest retrieved from reference TRBV7-2 and TRBJ2-1, is GAGVSQSPSNKVTEKGKDVELRCDPISGHTALYWYRQSLGQGLEFLIYFQGNSAPDKSGLPSDRFSAERTGGSVSTLTIQRTQQEDSAVYLCASSLEQNRNEQFFGPGTRLTVL.